This TCR beta chain appears in the sequencing data of a study of T cell changes during pregnancy in multiple sclerosis. Profiling relied on immunoSEQ multiplex PCR, and the TCRdb table lists in-frame clones only, not all of them. The sample yields over 100,000 clones, approximately 90% seen once. V trimming: 8 bases; J trimming: 7 bases; junction bases outside the gene matches: 11. Germline CDR1 and CDR2: SNHLY and FYNNEI. The CDR3 has 14 amino acids. The sequences come from peripheral blood, collected in the third trimester of pregnancy. The rearrangement links TRBV2 to TRBJ1-2; TRBD1 matches at 9 bases. The source is a female donor with multiple sclerosis, enrolled in a pregnancy study. The CDR3 sequence is CASAELQGAGGYTF. CDR3 coding DNA: TGTGCCAGCGCTGAATTACAGGGGGCCGGTGGCTACACCTTC.